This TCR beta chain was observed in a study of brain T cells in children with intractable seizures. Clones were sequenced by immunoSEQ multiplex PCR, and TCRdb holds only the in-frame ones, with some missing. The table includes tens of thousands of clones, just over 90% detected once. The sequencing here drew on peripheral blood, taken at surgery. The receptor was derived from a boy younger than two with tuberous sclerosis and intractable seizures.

The CDR3 region has the DNA TGTGCCAGCAGCTTAGGGAGACAGGTCAATCAGCCCCAGCATTTT. Protein product: CASSLGRQVNQPQHF. The chain uses TRBV7-8 and TRBJ1-5, with a possible D match to TRBD1 (6 bases). CDR1 and CDR2 from the germline V gene are SGHVS and FQNEAQ. This CDR3 contains 15 residues. V lost 1 base and J 3 bases, leaving 10 bases between the germline ends.